These 27 T cell receptor beta chains originate from one sample sequenced in a study of cytomegalovirus exposure and HLA in healthy donors. 13 Jbeta primers and 60 Vbeta primers were used for the PCR. The method was immunoSEQ multiplex PCR; TCRdb's version includes in-frame clones alone and lacks a portion of them. The table records about 110,000 clones, roughly four fifths of them present only once. What was sequenced was PBMCs. These TCRs come from a male donor in good health and CMV-seropositive.

This chain connects TRBV6-5 to TRBJ1-2, with TRBD1 identical over 7 bases. This CDR3 contains 14 residues. V dropped 6 bases and J dropped 4; count of bases not matched to a gene: 8. Germline loops: CDR1 MNHEY, CDR2 SVGAGI. CDR3 region: CASSPRQGSYGYTF. DNA for the CDR3: TGTGCCAGCAGCCCCCGACAGGGATCCTATGGCTACACCTTC.

This sequence joins TRBV12-5 and TRBJ2-3, with D possibly matching TRBD2 (6 bases). V shed 8 bases and J shed 5 bases, with 11 bases lying between them. The CDR3 runs to 12 residues. The germline V gene encodes CDR1 LGHNT and CDR2 FRNRAP. The CDR3 nucleotides read TGTGCTAGTCGGCGGGATCTAGATACGCAGTATTTT. Amino acid sequence: CASRRDLDTQYF.

CDR3 sequence reads: CASRGTGVNEQYF. CDR3 bases: TGTGCCAGCAGAGGGACAGGGGTCAACGAGCAGTACTTC. The chain uses TRBV2 and TRBJ2-7, with TRBD1 matching 10 bases. Per germline, CDR1 SNHLY and CDR2 FYNNEI. J gave up 5 bases and V 6 bases, and 4 bases lay outside the gene matches. This CDR3 has 13 amino acids.

This clone was detected only a few times. V and J are TRBV29-1 and TRBJ1-5; no definite D call. From germline, CDR1 is SQVTM and CDR2 ANQGSEA. The CDR3 runs 13 residues. V lost 3 bases, J lost 1 base, and 7 bases lay in between. Here the CDR3 DNA reads TGCAGCGTTGAGGAGGGAAGCAATCAGCCCCAGCATTTT. Encoded protein: CSVEEGSNQPQHF.

V usage is TRBV28 and J usage is TRBJ2-1; D may be TRBD1 (5 bases). Germline loops: CDR1 MDHEN, CDR2 SYDVKM. The length of the CDR3 is 14 residues. Trimming left V 2 bases short and J 4 bases short, with 9 bases between. CDR3 amino acids: CASSLPAGYNEQFF. The CDR3 DNA is TGTGCCAGCAGTTTACCCGCAGGGTACAATGAGCAGTTCTTC. Drawing the rest from reference TRBV28 and TRBJ2-1, the complete variable domain is DVKVTQSSRYLVKRTGEKVFLECVQDMDHENMFWYRQDPGLGLRLIYFSYDVKMKEKGDIPEGYSVSREKKERFSLILESASTNQTSMYLCASSLPAGYNEQFFGPGTRLTVL.

This rearrangement joins TRBV15 to TRBJ1-5, with a possible D match to TRBD1 (5 bases). Germline assignment: CDR1 LNHNV and CDR2 YYDKDF (reference sequence). The V end lost 1 base, the J end lost 0 bases, and 16 bases lay between the germline ends. This CDR3 comprises 18 residues. The CDR3 DNA is TGTGCCACCAGCAGAGCACGGATCCAGGGCTATAGCAATCAGCCCCAGCATTTT. Encoded protein: CATSRARIQGYSNQPQHF.

This clone was counted between two and nine times. The chain joins TRBV30 to TRBJ2-3; 13 positions match TRBD2. The CDR3 sequence is 16 residues long. With V trimmed by 2 bases and J by 0 bases, 2 bases remained unmatched. Germline V lookup: CDR1 GTSNPN, CDR2 SVGIG (reference sequence). The CDR3 bases are TGTGCCTGGAGTAAGGGACTAGCGGGGAGCACAGATACGCAGTATTTT. It specifies CAWSKGLAGSTDTQYF.

This clone came up a few times. The rearrangement joins TRBV25-1 to TRBJ1-1; TRBD1 might be the D (5 bases). V lost 2 bases to trimming and J lost 6 bases, with 13 bases between them. CDR3 length: 14 amino acids. Germline V gives CDR1 MGHDK, CDR2 SYGVNS. In DNA, the CDR3 is TGTGCCAGCAGTGAACAGAATACAGGATCTGAAGCTTTCTTT. Amino acid sequence: CASSEQNTGSEAFF.

This rearrangement joins TRBV19 to TRBJ1-3, with unresolved D. Trimming cost V 3 bases and J 0 bases, with 6 bases left between them. The CDR3 is made up of 14 amino acids. Germline CDR1 and CDR2: LNHDA and SQIVND (reference sequence). The chain's CDR3 is CASSISPSGNTIYF. The DNA of the CDR3 is TGTGCCAGTAGTATTAGTCCCTCTGGAAACACCATATATTTT.

The rearrangement uses TRBV7-8 and TRBJ1-3; tentatively, D is TRBD1 (5 bases). The V and J ends lost 5 bases and 2 bases respectively, with 7 bases between them. The germline V gene encodes CDR1 SGHVS and CDR2 FQNEAQ. This CDR3 is built from 13 residues. The CDR3 coding sequence is TGTGCCAGCAGCGCCAGGGCTGGAAACACCATATATTTT. Its translation: CASSARAGNTIYF.

The gene calls are TRBV30 and TRBJ1-4; 8 positions match TRBD1. J gave up 6 bases and V 1 base, and 4 bases lay outside the gene matches. Germline values: CDR1 GTSNPN, CDR2 SVGIG (reference sequence). The CDR3 sequence is 14 residues long. Written as DNA, the CDR3 is TGTGCCTGGAGTGCCGGGACAGGCGATGAAAAACTGTTTTTT. Its protein product is CAWSAGTGDEKLFF.

The chain is built from TRBV25-1 and TRBJ1-2; D unresolved. The CDR3 has 13 amino acids. With 10 bases removed from V and 1 base from J, the gap between germline ends came to 13 bases. Germline V CDR1 and CDR2: MGHDK, SYGVNS. The CDR3 DNA follows: TGTGCCACCACGGCGGGGTTTAACTATGGCTACACCTTC. Translated: CATTAGFNYGYTF.

This clone was found once. The chain joins TRBV29-1 to TRBJ2-2, with D possibly matching TRBD1 (5 bases). V was cut by 4 bases and J by 7 bases, with 10 bases left in between. CDR1 SQVTM and CDR2 ANQGSEA come from the germline V gene. The CDR3 consists of 12 residues. The CDR3 DNA sequence: TGCAGCGTTGTCCTGGGGCTCGGGGAGCTGTTTTTT. Its protein product is CSVVLGLGELFF.

CDR3 sequence reads: CSVLNGSYNEQFF. DNA of the CDR3: TGCAGCGTTCTAAATGGCTCCTACAATGAGCAGTTCTTC. This sequence joins TRBV29-1 and TRBJ2-1; D gene ambiguous. Trimming cost V 5 bases and J 0 bases, with 8 bases left between them. The CDR3 is 13 residues long. The germline CDR1 and CDR2 sequences are SQVTM and ANQGSEA.

CDR3 sequence: CASSLPSRGTEQYF. In DNA form, the CDR3 reads TGTGCCAGCAGCTTACCCTCCAGGGGGACCGAGCAGTACTTC. The chain links TRBV7-9 to TRBJ2-7; 7 bases agree with TRBD1. V lost 2 bases to trimming and J lost 6 bases; unmatched junction nucleotides: 7. Germline V gene sequence: CDR1 SEHNR, CDR2 FQNEAQ (reference sequence). The CDR3 length is 14 residues.

The genes are TRBV9 and TRBJ2-1, with 11 nucleotides matching TRBD2. The CDR3 loop spans 15 amino acids. CDR1 and CDR2 (germline): SGDLS, YYNGEE. Trimming at V came to 0 bases and at J to 7 bases, leaving 3 bases not matched to a gene. The CDR3 DNA is TGTGCCAGCAGCGTAGTTAGCGGGGGGGGTAATGAGCAGTTCTTC. It codes for CASSVVSGGGNEQFF.

The chain carries TRBV6-1 and TRBJ2-7; TRBD2 might be the D (5 bases). CDR1 is MNHNS and CDR2 is SASEGT in the germline V gene. V lost 4 bases and J 2 bases, leaving 18 bases between the germline ends. This CDR3 has 16 residues. CDR3 protein: CASSVKGVHLTYEQYF. The DNA for the CDR3 is TGTGCCAGCAGTGTCAAGGGAGTACACCTGACCTACGAGCAGTACTTC.

This chain uses TRBV18 with TRBJ2-7; maybe TRBD1 (6 bases). V was clipped by 3 bases and J by 0 bases, with 15 bases between them. CDR3 length: 16 residues. Germline loops: CDR1 KGHSH, CDR2 LQKENI. The CDR3 DNA follows: TGTGCCAGCTCACCCAGGCGGACAGCGAGCTCCTACGAGCAGTACTTC. It specifies CASSPRRTASSYEQYF.

The chain has TRBV27 and TRBJ2-7; TRBD1 is a possible D gene (6 bases). CDR3 size: 16 residues. Germline V gene lookup returns CDR1 MNHEY and CDR2 SMNVEV (reference sequence). V dropped 5 bases and J dropped 7 bases, with 24 bases sitting between them. CDR3 nucleotide sequence: TGTGCCAGCAGTCTGTTGAGGGACACCCCGGGTTGGGAGCAGTACTTC. Amino acid sequence: CASSLLRDTPGWEQYF.

The chain employs TRBV19 and TRBJ2-1; the D gene is possibly TRBD1 (6 bases). CDR3 length equals 17 residues. V was shortened by 2 bases and J by 1 base, with 15 bases between the two germline ends. CDR1 is LNHDA and CDR2 is SQIVND in the germline V gene (reference sequence). DNA for the CDR3: TGTGCCAGTAGTATAAGGGGGTTTAGTCTTTCCTACAATGAGCAGTTCTTC. Protein: CASSIRGFSLSYNEQFF.

The rearrangement joins TRBV29-1 to TRBJ2-7; TRBD2 is a possible D gene (6 bases). CDR1 SQVTM and CDR2 ANQGSEA come from the germline V gene. The length of the CDR3 is 11 residues. With 4 bases removed from V and 6 bases from J, the gap between germline ends came to 10 bases. The CDR3 sequence: CSVVAGLEQYF. CDR3 nucleotide sequence: TGCAGCGTTGTCGCGGGGCTCGAGCAGTACTTC.

The chain couples TRBV28 to TRBJ2-2; tentatively, D is TRBD2 (7 bases). Germline V gene sequence: CDR1 MDHEN, CDR2 SYDVKM. CDR3 length equals 15 residues. With 3 bases removed from V and 5 bases from J, the gap between germline ends came to 13 bases. This CDR3 reads CASSLAGAWTGELFF. The CDR3 DNA reads TGTGCCAGCAGTTTGGCGGGGGCTTGGACCGGGGAGCTGTTTTTT.

This chain joins TRBV4-1 and TRBJ2-7, with unresolved D. Trimming cost V 1 base and J 2 bases, with 18 bases left between them. The CDR3 extends over 17 amino acids. Germline CDR1 is MGHRA and CDR2 is YSYEKL. CDR3 nucleotides: TGCGCCAGCAGCCAAGGACGACGCGGCGTTCGGGCCTACGAGCAGTACTTC. Translating gives CASSQGRRGVRAYEQYF.

The genes are TRBV7-2 and TRBJ2-6; 8 bases line up with TRBD1. With 5 bases clipped from V and 0 bases from J, the junction kept 6 bases outside the gene matches. CDR1 and CDR2 (germline): SGHTA, FQGNSA. The CDR3 consists of 17 residues. CDR3: CASSLGQGPSGANVLTF. In DNA, the CDR3 is TGTGCCAGCAGCCTTGGACAGGGCCCCTCTGGGGCCAACGTCCTGACTTTC.

The CDR3: CASSRHAASGNTIYF. In DNA form, the CDR3 reads TGTGCCAGCAGCCGACACGCAGCATCTGGAAACACCATATATTTT. The chain combines TRBV7-2 with TRBJ1-3; D is undetermined. The germline gives CDR1 SGHTA, CDR2 FQGNSA. Trimming took off 5 bases at V and 1 base at J, with 12 bases between the two ends. The CDR3 is 15 residues long.

The chain employs TRBV7-2 and TRBJ2-3; possibly TRBD2 for D (5 bases). The CDR3 covers 17 residues. V dropped 3 bases and J dropped 1 base, with 17 bases sitting between them. Looked up from germline, CDR1 is SGHTA and CDR2 is FQGNSA. The CDR3 loop is CASSFRRPGRGTDTQYF. In DNA form, the CDR3 reads TGTGCCAGCAGCTTCCGCCGGCCCGGGCGGGGCACAGATACGCAGTATTTT.

A few counts support this clone. The chain carries TRBV6-5 and TRBJ2-7, with 12 positions matching TRBD1. The ends lost 5 bases at V and 5 bases at J; junction bases unmatched: 7. The CDR3 has 15 residues. The germline V gene encodes CDR1 MNHEY and CDR2 SVGAGI. DNA for the CDR3: TGTGCCAGCAGTCAATCCGGGACAGGGGGCAACGAGCAGTACTTC. This sequence encodes CASSQSGTGGNEQYF.